The 26 T cell receptor beta chains below come from one sample, sequenced in a study of blood T cell repertoires in COVID-19 (dated by TCRdb to the early 2020s). Libraries were made using the immunoSEQ multiplex PCR assay. TCRdb took over this immuneACCESS table, retaining in-frame rearrangements with V and J assigned. Such tables are incomplete; in checked studies, under half of the missing clones stem from an unresolved V gene, and the remainder is unexplained. This sample has 15,000 to 20,000 clones in its table, and roughly 90% of those were observed once. 4.5% to 5.5% of the sample is held by the ten biggest clonotypes. Sequencing used peripheral blood. These receptors all come from a human donor in a cohort sampled during active COVID-19.

The chain uses TRBV2 and TRBJ1-1, with 7 bases aligning to TRBD1. J was trimmed by 0 bases and V by 6 bases; bases with no gene match: 1. The CDR3 has 13 amino acids. Per the germline V gene, CDR1 is SNHLY and CDR2 is FYNNEI. The CDR3 sequence: CASSGQVNTEAFF. Here the CDR3 DNA reads TGTGCCAGCAGCGGACAGGTGAACACTGAAGCTTTCTTT.

The chain has TRBV3-1 (or the pseudogene TRBV3-2) and TRBJ1-3; TRBD1 matches at 8 bases. This CDR3 spans 16 amino acids. Unmatched junction bases numbered 9, after V lost 4 bases and J lost 4 bases. Germline lookup yields CDR1 LGHDT and CDR2 YNNKEL (reference sequence). CDR3 bases: TGTGCCAGCAGCCCCTATCGGACAGGGATCGGAAACACCATATATTTT. This codes for CASSPYRTGIGNTIYF.

The V call is TRBV28, the J call TRBJ1-2, with 7 bases matching TRBD1. Germline-derived CDR1 and CDR2 are MDHEN and SYDVKM. V lost 4 bases, J lost 8 bases, and 4 bases stayed unmatched. The CDR3 covers 12 residues. In nucleotides, the CDR3 is TGTGCCAGCAGTTCCACAGGGGACGGCTACACCTTC. It is translated as CASSSTGDGYTF.

The rearrangement links TRBV5-6 to TRBJ1-5; TRBD1 matches at 8 bases. The germline V gene has CDR1 SGHDT and CDR2 YYEEEE. The length of the CDR3 is 16 residues. V dropped 0 bases and J dropped 4; count of bases not matched to a gene: 6. CDR3 in DNA: TGTGCCAGCAGCTTGGCCGAAGGGACAGGAAATCAGCCCCAGCATTTT. Translation: CASSLAEGTGNQPQHF.

The V and J genes are TRBV30 and TRBJ2-1; possible D gene TRBD2, 5 bases. From germline, CDR1 is GTSNPN and CDR2 SVGIG (reference sequence). V lost 0 bases to trimming and J lost 0 bases, with 9 bases between them. The CDR3 is 15 residues long. CDR3 nucleotides: TGTGCCTGGAGTGTACTCGCGGGCTCCTACAATGAGCAGTTCTTC. It translates to CAWSVLAGSYNEQFF.

V usage is TRBV28 and J usage is TRBJ2-7, with 10 nucleotides matching TRBD2. The CDR3 runs to 14 residues. The germline gives CDR1 MDHEN, CDR2 SYDVKM. The trim removed 4 bases at V and 4 bases at J, leaving 4 bases unmatched. CDR3 in amino acids: CASSSQREGYEQYF. DNA for the CDR3: TGTGCCAGCAGTTCCCAGCGGGAGGGGTACGAGCAGTACTTC.

This chain connects TRBV6-5 to TRBJ2-1, with TRBD2 matching over 11 bases. The CDR3 loop spans 15 amino acids. CDR1 MNHEY and CDR2 SVGAGI come from the germline V gene. J gave up 7 bases and V 7 bases, and 9 bases lay outside the gene matches. CDR3 coding DNA: TGTGCCAGCATCCTAGCGGGAGGCTCTGGAAATGAGCAGTTCTTC. The encoded protein is CASILAGGSGNEQFF.

J is TRBJ2-7 and V is TRBV19; 10 nucleotides align to TRBD1. The V gene's germline CDR1 is LNHDA and CDR2 SQIVND (reference sequence). CDR3 length: 15 residues. V lost 3 bases, J lost 2 bases, and 4 bases stayed unmatched. The CDR3 here is CASSIRQGAPYEQYF. In nucleotides, the CDR3 is TGTGCCAGTAGTATCCGACAGGGGGCCCCCTACGAGCAGTACTTC. The full variable domain, completed using reference TRBV19 and TRBJ2-7, is DGGITQSPKYLFRKEGQNVTLSCEQNLNHDAMYWYRQDPGQGLRLIYYSQIVNDFQKGDIAEGYSVSREKKESFPLTVTSAQKNPTAFYLCASSIRQGAPYEQYFGPGTRLTVT.

V and J are TRBV21-1 and TRBJ1-2; the table's D call TRBD1 went unverified against the DNA. TRBV21-1 is assigned pseudogene status. The CDR3 covers 15 residues. CDR3 sequence (DNA): TGTGCCAGCAGCAAAGCGGACAGGGATGTCGATGGCTACACCTTC. This gives the protein CASSKADRDVDGYTF.

Remarks on this clone: The sample holds other DNA sequences that translate to the same CDR3. The J gene is TRBJ2-3, the V gene TRBV4-2; D uncertain. Trimming removed 4 bases at V and 0 bases at J, with 8 bases between. Germline V gene sequence: CDR1 LGHNA, CDR2 YNFKEQ. The CDR3 runs 14 residues. The CDR3 DNA reads TGTGCCAGCAGCCTCCTGACTAGCACAGATACGCAGTATTTT. Amino acids: CASSLLTSTDTQYF.

The J gene is TRBJ2-2, the V gene TRBV30, with TRBD1 as a possible D gene (5 bases). CDR1 GTSNPN and CDR2 SVGIG come from the germline V gene (reference sequence). CDR3 length equals 13 residues. V dropped 4 bases and J dropped 7 bases, with 13 bases sitting between them. As DNA, the CDR3 is TGTGCCTGGAAGGCAGGGCAAGTCGGGGAGCTGTTTTTT. Its translation is CAWKAGQVGELFF.

The chain uses TRBV12-5 and TRBJ2-3; the D gene is possibly TRBD2 (5 bases). The CDR3 has 12 amino acids. The V gene's germline CDR1 is LGHNT and CDR2 FRNRAP. V lost 4 bases to trimming and J lost 5 bases, with 7 bases between them. CDR3 in amino acids: CASGWSGDTQYF. The CDR3, as DNA: TGTGCTAGTGGTTGGAGCGGAGATACGCAGTATTTT.

J is TRBJ2-1 and V is TRBV5-1; 10 bases align to TRBD2. Germline V gene sequence: CDR1 SGHRS, CDR2 YFSETQ. V trimming: 2 bases; J trimming: 1 base; junction bases outside the gene matches: 3. The CDR3 contains 16 residues. The chain's CDR3 is CASSLLAGLSYNEQFF. The CDR3 coding sequence is TGCGCCAGCAGCTTACTAGCGGGACTATCCTACAATGAGCAGTTCTTC.

Written as DNA, the CDR3 is TGTGCCAGTAGTATACACGGGAGTAACTACGAGCAGTACTTC. Protein: CASSIHGSNYEQYF. The rearrangement links TRBV19 to TRBJ2-7; tentatively, D is TRBD2 (6 bases). This CDR3 is built from 14 residues. The V end was cut by 2 bases, the J end by 3 bases, with 11 bases between. CDR1 LNHDA and CDR2 SQIVND come from the germline V gene (reference sequence).

The chain couples TRBV6-1 to TRBJ2-3, with 7 bases lining up with TRBD1. The CDR3 extends over 15 amino acids. The V segment lost 3 bases and the J segment 3 bases; nucleotides outside the gene matches: 6. CDR1 is MNHNS and CDR2 is SASEGT in the germline V gene. The CDR3 is CASSENRGSTDTQYF. The CDR3 DNA reads as TGTGCCAGCAGTGAGAACAGGGGATCAACAGATACGCAGTATTTT.

J is TRBJ2-7 and V is TRBV28, with D perhaps TRBD1 (6 bases). Trimming shortened V by 5 bases and J by 9 bases, and 17 bases separated the two germline ends. Germline CDR1 reads MDHEN; CDR2 reads SYDVKM. CDR3 length: 13 amino acids. In nucleotides, the CDR3 is TGTGCCAGCAGTCGGACAGATATTGAAGTGCAGTACTTC. Amino acid sequence: CASSRTDIEVQYF.

V and J are TRBV28 and TRBJ2-1; TRBD2 is a possible D gene (6 bases). Deletions cut 8 bases from V and 9 bases from J, with 20 bases between. Germline V gene lookup returns CDR1 MDHEN and CDR2 SYDVKM. CDR3 length: 14 amino acids. CDR3 sequence reads: CASGGNRRRGEQFF. The CDR3 DNA reads TGTGCCAGCGGGGGGAACAGGCGCCGGGGTGAGCAGTTCTTC.

The chain links TRBV28 to TRBJ1-4; D might be TRBD1 (6 bases). This CDR3 has 15 amino acids. V shed 4 bases and J shed 5 bases, with 14 bases lying between them. The germline gives CDR1 MDHEN, CDR2 SYDVKM. Here the CDR3 DNA reads TGTGCCAGCAGTTCAGACAGGCAACTAAATGAAAAACTGTTTTTT. Its protein is CASSSDRQLNEKLFF.

The chain has TRBV11-2 and TRBJ1-2; the D is unclear. The V end lost 0 bases, the J end lost 0 bases, and 5 bases lay between the germline ends. The CDR3 length is 14 residues. From germline, CDR1 is SGHAT and CDR2 FQNNGV. CDR3 loop: CASSLDPANYGYTF. The CDR3 DNA reads as TGTGCCAGCAGCTTAGATCCAGCTAACTATGGCTACACCTTC.

The chain recombines TRBV12-3 or TRBV12-4 with TRBJ1-1; possibly TRBD1 for D (6 bases). Trimming removed 6 bases from V and 8 bases from J, with 13 bases in between. This CDR3 is built from 12 residues. The CDR3 bases are TGTGCCAGCAGCTCCAGCACAGGGGAAGCTTTCTTT. It codes for CASSSSTGEAFF.

V usage is TRBV7-9 and J usage is TRBJ2-1; 8 bases are a match to TRBD2. The CDR3 is 17 amino acids. The V and J ends lost 2 bases and 5 bases, in that order; junction bases with no gene match: 11. Germline V CDR1 and CDR2: SEHNR, FQNEAQ (reference sequence). DNA for the CDR3: TGTGCCAGCAGCTTATTGTATACGGGAGGGGCCCACAATGAGCAGTTCTTC. It codes for CASSLLYTGGAHNEQFF.

The chain joins TRBV7-9 to TRBJ2-1, with a tentative D call TRBD2 (5 bases). V was trimmed by 7 bases and J by 0 bases, leaving 10 bases between them. The CDR3 totals 14 residues. Germline values: CDR1 SEHNR, CDR2 FQNEAQ (reference sequence). CDR3 sequence reads: CASTPAASYNEQFF. DNA of the CDR3: TGTGCCAGCACTCCAGCGGCCTCCTACAATGAGCAGTTCTTC.

The chain carries TRBV6-5 and TRBJ1-1; D is unclear. Per germline, CDR1 MNHEY and CDR2 SVGAGI. This CDR3 contains 15 residues. V was trimmed by 6 bases and J by 4 bases, leaving 18 bases between them. The CDR3 DNA sequence: TGTGCCAGCAGCCGTGACGGACGGGGAAGCACTGAAGCTTTCTTT. Translated, it gives CASSRDGRGSTEAFF.

This chain links TRBV5-1 with TRBJ1-2, with a possible D match to TRBD1 (5 bases). Trimming stripped 4 bases from V and 6 bases from J, with 16 bases between. There are 14 residues in the CDR3. CDR1 and CDR2 (germline): SGHRS, YFSETQ. The CDR3 is CASSPTVGGNGYTF. The DNA for the CDR3 is TGCGCCAGCAGCCCGACTGTCGGGGGGAATGGCTACACCTTC.

The chain couples TRBV28 to TRBJ1-2; D is unclear. Trimming stripped 6 bases from V and 1 base from J, with 9 bases between. The CDR3 runs 13 residues. Germline V lookup: CDR1 MDHEN, CDR2 SYDVKM. DNA for the CDR3: TGTGCCAGCAGACTGGAGGGTAACTATGGCTACACCTTC. It specifies CASRLEGNYGYTF.

The chain carries TRBV27 and TRBJ2-1, with 12 bases that match TRBD2. Germline trimming cut 3 bases from V and 6 bases from J; bases unmatched to any gene: 3. This CDR3 is 15 amino acids long. Germline V gives CDR1 MNHEY, CDR2 SMNVEV (reference sequence). CDR3 protein: CASSFLAGGPNEQFF. CDR3 DNA sequence: TGTGCCAGCAGTTTTCTAGCGGGAGGGCCCAATGAGCAGTTCTTC.